This passage covers 26 T cell receptor beta chains from one sample sequenced in a study of blood T cell repertoires in COVID-19 (dated by TCRdb to 2020 to 2021). The library was built by means of the immunoSEQ multiplex PCR assay. The table was pulled from immuneACCESS by TCRdb, which kept in-frame rearrangements only. Such tables lose some clones; where checked, under half of the loss comes from unresolved V genes, and the rest has no known cause. This sample lists approximately 330,000 clones; 88% were detected once. The top ten constitute 4% of the sample. The sequenced sample consisted of peripheral blood. These TCRs come from a woman aged 45-65 years with active or convalescent COVID-19.

In DNA form, the CDR3 reads TGTGCCAGCAGCTCCAATAGCGGGGGGTACAATGAGCAGTTCTTC. Translation gives CASSSNSGGYNEQFF. The chain carries TRBV7-9 and TRBJ2-1; 10 bases align to TRBD2. Trimming removed 4 bases from V and 4 bases from J; junction bases left unmatched: 4. Germline CDR1 and CDR2: SEHNR and FQNEAQ (reference sequence). This CDR3 spans 15 amino acids.

The rearrangement joins TRBV19 to TRBJ1-1; possible D gene TRBD1, 5 bases. Trimming shortened V by 10 bases and J by 0 bases, and 15 bases separated the two germline ends. The CDR3 is 14 amino acids. The germline gives CDR1 LNHDA, CDR2 SQIVND (reference sequence). CDR3 nucleotide sequence: TGTGCCACCTCAAAGGGGTCCATGAACACTGAAGCTTTCTTT. Protein sequence: CATSKGSMNTEAFF.

V is TRBV19 and J is TRBJ1-6; 8 bases are a match to TRBD1. Losses at the gene ends were 7 bases for V and 7 bases for J; bases not matched to a gene: 9. Germline CDR1 reads LNHDA; CDR2 reads SQIVND (reference sequence). This CDR3 region has 15 residues. CDR3 bases: TGTGCCAGTAAATTCCGGGACAGGTCCAATTCACCCCTCCACTTT. Amino acids: CASKFRDRSNSPLHF.

This clone was observed once. This chain joins TRBV6-5 and TRBJ2-7; 7 nucleotides agree with TRBD2. This CDR3 spans 15 amino acids. V shed 6 bases and J 7 bases; nucleotides not matched to a gene: 15. In germline, CDR1 is MNHEY, CDR2 SVGAGI. CDR3 sequence (DNA): TGTGCCAGCAGGAGCCTGGGACTATCTACGTGGGAGCAGTACTTC. Translated, it gives CASRSLGLSTWEQYF.

V and J are TRBV5-1 and TRBJ1-1; D is unresolved. The CDR3 is made up of 12 amino acids. The V end lost 4 bases, the J end lost 9 bases, and 13 bases lay between the germline ends. In germline, CDR1 is SGHRS, CDR2 YFSETQ. The CDR3 nucleotides read TGCGCCAGCAGCGGAACCGGGAACCAAGCTTTCTTT. Amino acids: CASSGTGNQAFF.

V is TRBV28 and J is TRBJ1-1, with 9 bases matching TRBD1. Germline values: CDR1 MDHEN, CDR2 SYDVKM. The V gene end was trimmed by 8 bases and the J gene end by 10 bases; junction bases not matched to a gene: 14. The CDR3 extends over 14 amino acids. The CDR3 here is CASGTGTGSVGAFF. The CDR3 DNA reads TGTGCCAGCGGAACCGGGACAGGGAGCGTTGGAGCTTTCTTT.

This sequence joins TRBV30 and TRBJ2-5; 9 positions match TRBD2. Losses at the gene ends were 0 bases for V and 6 bases for J; bases not matched to a gene: 5. The CDR3 has 14 residues. Germline-derived CDR1 and CDR2 are GTSNPN and SVGIG (reference sequence). The CDR3 sequence is CAWSVGLARQTQYF. For the CDR3, the DNA is TGTGCCTGGAGTGTTGGACTAGCGAGACAGACCCAGTACTTC. Full variable domain (outside the CDR3, taken from reference TRBV30 and TRBJ2-5): SQTIHQWPATLVQPVGSPLSLECTVEGTSNPNLYWYRQAAGRGLQLLFYSVGIGQISSEVPQNLSASRPQDRQFILSSKKLLLSDSGFYLCAWSVGLARQTQYFGPGTRLLVL.

The chain recombines TRBV6-5 with TRBJ2-7; 11 bases are shared with TRBD1. The CDR3 totals 15 residues. From germline, CDR1 is MNHEY and CDR2 SVGAGI. After removal of 1 base from V and 2 bases from J, the junction contained 1 base not matched to a gene. Here the CDR3 reads CASSYWDRGAYEQYF. The CDR3 DNA reads TGTGCCAGCAGTTACTGGGACAGGGGGGCCTACGAGCAGTACTTC.

This clone showed up just once. The chain recombines TRBV5-1 with TRBJ1-4, with D unresolved. The CDR3 is 13 residues long. V shed 0 bases and J shed 8 bases, with 8 bases lying between them. Per germline, CDR1 SGHRS and CDR2 YFSETQ. CDR3 sequence (DNA): TGCGCCAGCAGCTTGGGGGAGCGGGAAAAACTGTTTTTT. This gives the protein CASSLGEREKLFF.

This chain connects TRBV5-1 to TRBJ2-1, with 9 bases fitting TRBD2. Germline lookup yields CDR1 SGHRS and CDR2 YFSETQ. The V segment lost 3 bases and the J segment 4 bases; nucleotides outside the gene matches: 5. This CDR3 region has 15 residues. CDR3 amino acids: CASSSGTSRYNEQFF. DNA of the CDR3: TGCGCCAGCAGCTCCGGGACTAGCCGTTACAATGAGCAGTTCTTC.

CDR3 coding DNA: TGTGCCAGCAGTTTGGGAGGGGGAGGAACTGAAGCTTTCTTT. Translating gives CASSLGGGGTEAFF. V and J are TRBV28 and TRBJ1-1; D perhaps matches TRBD1 (6 bases). Trimming took 3 bases from V and 5 from J, leaving 13 bases between them. Germline-derived CDR1 and CDR2 are MDHEN and SYDVKM. This CDR3 region has 14 residues.

The chain combines TRBV4-2 with TRBJ2-2; D is perhaps TRBD2 (5 bases). The CDR3 extends over 16 amino acids. Germline CDR1 LGHNA, CDR2 YNFKEQ. Between the trimmed V and J ends, which lost 6 bases and 0 bases, there was a span of 14 bases. The CDR3, as DNA: TGTGCCAGCAGACGAGGGTCCACGACGAACACCGGGGAGCTGTTTTTT. Translated, it gives CASRRGSTTNTGELFF.

A few counts support this clone. The CDR3 DNA sequence: TGTGCCAGCAGTTTTAGTGGCAGACTCTCAACTAATGAAAAACTGTTTTTT. As protein: CASSFSGRLSTNEKLFF. The rearrangement joins TRBV3-1 (or the pseudogene TRBV3-2) to TRBJ1-4; no reliable D call. The CDR3 totals 17 residues. CDR1 is LGHDT, CDR2 YNNKEL, per germline (reference sequence). V dropped 6 bases and J dropped 0 bases, with 17 bases sitting between them.

The chain uses TRBV27 and TRBJ2-7; a possible D gene is TRBD1 (6 bases). Per the germline V gene, CDR1 is MNHEY and CDR2 is SMNVEV (reference sequence). This CDR3 is 16 amino acids long. Trimming removed 6 bases at V and 2 bases at J, with 20 bases between. CDR3 nucleotide sequence: TGTGCCAGCAGCCGGGGACAAAGCGGTATCCCCTACGAGCAGTACTTC. Protein: CASSRGQSGIPYEQYF.

This clone came up a few times. The chain recombines TRBV4-3 with TRBJ2-1; D gene ambiguous. Germline values: CDR1 LGHNA, CDR2 YSLEER. Trimming removed 4 bases at V and 6 bases at J, with 16 bases between. The CDR3 runs to 15 residues. The CDR3: CASSRNEVSPNEQFF. The DNA of the CDR3 is TGCGCCAGCAGCCGCAACGAGGTCAGTCCCAATGAGCAGTTCTTC.

This clone was counted a single time. V is TRBV7-9 and J is TRBJ2-2; D ambiguous. The CDR3 runs to 15 residues. The germline V and J ends were trimmed by 5 bases and 7 bases, with 17 bases remaining between them. The V gene's germline CDR1 is SEHNR and CDR2 FQNEAQ (reference sequence). In DNA form, the CDR3 reads TGTGCCAGCAGCCCGAGCGACGGATTCATCGGGGAGCTGTTTTTT. It translates to CASSPSDGFIGELFF.

This chain joins TRBV7-2 and TRBJ2-5; no firm D call. CDR1 SGHTA and CDR2 FQGNSA come from the germline V gene. The CDR3 spans 13 residues. Trimming stripped 1 base from V and 8 bases from J, with 11 bases between. CDR3 DNA sequence: TGTGCCAGCAGCTTAGATGGCAGAACCACCCAGTACTTC. Its translation: CASSLDGRTTQYF.

J is TRBJ2-2 and V is TRBV7-8, with a tentative D call TRBD2 (5 bases). CDR1 and CDR2 (germline): SGHVS, FQNEAQ. The length of the CDR3 is 16 residues. Trimming cost V 2 bases and J 1 base, with 11 bases left between them. CDR3 amino acids: CASSLLSGVNTGELFF. DNA for the CDR3: TGTGCCAGCAGCTTATTGAGCGGCGTGAACACCGGGGAGCTGTTTTTT. Full variable domain (outside the CDR3, taken from reference TRBV7-8 and TRBJ2-2): GAGVSQSPRYKVAKRGQDVALRCDPISGHVSLFWYQQALGQGPEFLTYFQNEAQLDKSGLPSDRFFAERPEGSVSTLKIQRTQQEDSAVYLCASSLLSGVNTGELFFGEGSRLTVL.

This clone has a single count. The chain carries TRBV4-2 and TRBJ2-1; perhaps TRBD2 as D (7 bases). CDR3 length: 13 amino acids. The V end was cut by 11 bases, the J end by 6 bases, with 17 bases between. CDR1 and CDR2 (germline): LGHNA, YNFKEQ. CDR3 in DNA: TGTGCCCAGCCCGGGGGGCGCCCCAATGAGCAGTTCTTC. Translating it yields CAQPGGRPNEQFF.

This chain links TRBV18 with TRBJ2-7; no reliable D call. The CDR3 runs to 14 residues. V was pared by 2 bases and J by 1 base, with 9 bases between. Germline V gives CDR1 KGHSH, CDR2 LQKENI. The CDR3 reads CASSPVTRSYEQYF. The CDR3 DNA is TGTGCCAGCTCACCAGTCACCCGGTCCTACGAGCAGTACTTC.

The chain couples TRBV24-1 to TRBJ1-6; 9 bases are shared with TRBD1. V gave up 1 base and J gave up 5 bases; unmatched junction bases: 2. The CDR3 runs to 16 residues. The germline CDR1 and CDR2 sequences are KGHDR and SFDVKD. The CDR3 DNA reads as TGTGCCACCAGTGATTTTGGGGACAGGGATAATTCACCCCTCCACTTT. Translation gives CATSDFGDRDNSPLHF.

The rearrangement links TRBV29-1 to TRBJ2-7; TRBD2 agrees at 14 bases. Germline trimming cut 4 bases from V and 3 bases from J; bases unmatched to any gene: 8. Germline CDR1 and CDR2: SQVTM and ANQGSEA. CDR3 length: 16 amino acids. CDR3 sequence: CSVVVGLAGAYYEQYF. CDR3 sequence (DNA): TGCAGCGTTGTGGTGGGACTAGCGGGAGCCTACTACGAGCAGTACTTC.

The rearrangement links TRBV30 to TRBJ2-7; TRBD2 agrees at 7 bases. The CDR3 has 13 residues. Trimming cost V 1 base and J 2 bases; bases outside gene matches: 2. The germline V gene has CDR1 GTSNPN and CDR2 SVGIG (reference sequence). CDR3 sequence reads: CAWSAGTTYEQYF. The CDR3 DNA follows: TGTGCCTGGAGTGCCGGGACTACCTACGAGCAGTACTTC.

The chain links TRBV7-2 to TRBJ2-7; 10 bases line up with TRBD2. CDR3 size: 14 residues. The V gene's germline CDR1 is SGHTA and CDR2 FQGNSA. After removal of 6 bases from V and 0 bases from J, the junction contained 2 bases not matched to a gene. Here the CDR3 reads CASRRTSGSYEQYF. The CDR3 DNA reads as TGTGCCAGCAGGAGGACTAGCGGCTCCTACGAGCAGTACTTC.

V gene TRBV14 combines with J gene TRBJ2-3, with 9 bases lining up with TRBD1. Trimming at V came to 5 bases and at J to 0 bases, leaving 6 bases not matched to a gene. This CDR3 is 16 amino acids long. The germline V gene has CDR1 SGHDN and CDR2 FVKESK. CDR3 DNA sequence: TGTGCCAGCAGCTACAACAGGGGGCTTAGCACAGATACGCAGTATTTT. It encodes CASSYNRGLSTDTQYF.

The rearrangement links TRBV5-1 to TRBJ2-3; TRBD1 matches 9 bases. Trimming took 3 bases from V and 5 from J; bases not matched to a gene: 7. Germline CDR1 is SGHRS and CDR2 is YFSETQ. The CDR3 loop spans 15 amino acids. The chain's CDR3 is CASSSRQGGIDTQYF. For the CDR3, the DNA is TGCGCCAGCAGCTCCCGACAGGGGGGTATAGATACGCAGTATTTT.